Presented here are 20 T cell receptor beta chains from one specimen sequenced in a study of patients and donors after allogeneic stem cell transplantation. TCRdb fed the RT-PCR reads into MiXCR, producing one record per CDR3 protein. The sample consists of some 40,000 distinct CDR3 sequences, roughly 29% of them appearing once. Specimen: blood, either unsorted or a sorted T cell fraction (not recorded which). These receptor sequences come from a human donor who was either an allogeneic HSCT recipient or a stem cell or donor lymphocyte infusion donor (not recorded which). It is not recorded whose cells these are; they may come from a transplant donor.

The chain couples TRBV9 to TRBJ1-6; 8 bases are a match to TRBD1. The CDR3 loop spans 15 amino acids. V shed 4 bases, J shed 9 bases, and the junction held 9 bases outside the gene matches. Per the germline V gene, CDR1 is SGDLS and CDR2 is YYNGEE. The CDR3 protein is CASSQDRGRGSPLHF. The CDR3, as DNA: TGTGCCAGCAGCCAAGACAGGGGTAGGGGTTCACCCCTCCACTTT.

The chain carries TRBV9 and TRBJ1-1; D remains ambiguous. V gave up 4 bases and J gave up 2 bases, with 15 bases separating them. The CDR3 spans 15 residues. Germline V gene data show CDR1 as SGDLS and CDR2 as YYNGEE. The CDR3 nucleotides are TGTGCCAGCAGCCTCCCCGGGAGCCGCAACACTGAAGCTTTCTTT. Translation: CASSLPGSRNTEAFF.

In this sample, this clonotype turned up many times. The chain recombines TRBV20-1 with TRBJ1-5, with a weak D call TRBD1 (5 bases). The CDR3 loop spans 13 amino acids. Per germline, CDR1 DFQATT and CDR2 SNEGSKA (reference sequence). Trimming left V 5 bases short and J 1 base short, with 9 bases between. This CDR3 is CSAGARSNQPQHF. Here the CDR3 DNA reads TGCAGTGCTGGGGCCCGCAGCAATCAGCCCCAGCATTTT.

This clonotype has a count of ten or more. The V gene is TRBV18, the J gene TRBJ1-5, with D uncertain. V lost 4 bases and J lost 0, with 16 bases in between. CDR1 is KGHSH and CDR2 is LQKENI in the germline V gene. The CDR3 loop spans 17 amino acids. DNA for the CDR3: TGTGCCAGCTCACGAGAGTTAGGCAGGTCTAGCAATCAGCCCCAGCATTTT. It encodes CASSRELGRSSNQPQHF.

This chain connects TRBV27 to TRBJ2-1; no firm D call. The CDR3 runs to 14 residues. Germline values: CDR1 MNHEY, CDR2 SMNVEV (reference sequence). Trimming cost V 5 bases and J 7 bases, with 15 bases left between them. CDR3 nucleotide sequence: TGTGCCAGCAGTCCAACGCGACCGTGGAATGAGCAGTTCTTC. It yields the protein CASSPTRPWNEQFF.

CDR3 protein: CASSLSGNGYTF. CDR3 bases: TGTGCCAGCAGTTTGTCCGGGAATGGCTACACCTTC. This chain joins TRBV12-3 or TRBV12-4 and TRBJ1-2; D is unresolved. The CDR3 sequence is 12 residues long. Trimming shortened V by 3 bases and J by 6 bases, and 8 bases separated the two germline ends.

The DNA for the CDR3 is TGTGCCAGCAGTTTACAGGGGGTGGCTGGAAACACCATATATTTT. It is translated as CASSLQGVAGNTIYF. This chain joins TRBV6-5 and TRBJ1-3; 8 nucleotides agree with TRBD1. The V gene's germline CDR1 is MNHEY and CDR2 SVGAGI. The J segment lost 2 bases and the V segment lost 4 bases, leaving 4 bases of the junction unmatched. The CDR3 has 15 amino acids.

This clonotype was detected only a few times. V and J are TRBV20-1 and TRBJ2-2, with a weak D call TRBD2 (6 bases). V was trimmed by 3 bases and J by 4 bases, leaving 9 bases between them. The CDR3 sequence is 13 residues long. The germline V gene encodes CDR1 DFQATT and CDR2 SNEGSKA (reference sequence). CDR3 region: CSARTSTTGELFF. CDR3 coding DNA: TGCAGTGCTAGGACTAGTACCACCGGGGAGCTGTTTTTT.

This clonotype was counted a few times. The chain has TRBV7-9 and TRBJ1-2; D remains ambiguous. The CDR3 runs 13 residues. Germline-derived CDR1 and CDR2 are SEHNR and FQNEAQ (reference sequence). Trimming removed 1 base from V and 6 bases from J, with 9 bases in between. CDR3 sequence: CASSLVGNDGYTF. In nucleotides, the CDR3 is TGTGCCAGCAGCTTAGTGGGCAATGATGGCTACACCTTC.

This clonotype came up a few times. The chain couples TRBV6-1 to TRBJ2-6; D gene ambiguous. The CDR3 is 15 amino acids. Germline V lookup: CDR1 MNHNS, CDR2 SASEGT. V lost 4 bases and J 0 bases, leaving 7 bases between the germline ends. The CDR3 spells CASSGSLSGANVLTF. CDR3 nucleotides: TGTGCCAGCAGTGGGTCCCTCTCTGGGGCCAACGTCCTGACTTTC.

In its sample, this clonotype was seen a few times. V and J are TRBV7-9 and TRBJ1-5, with 8 bases that match TRBD1. Trimming removed 5 bases from V and 7 bases from J; junction bases left unmatched: 7. The germline CDR1 and CDR2 sequences are SEHNR and FQNEAQ (reference sequence). The CDR3 sequence is 14 residues long. The CDR3, as DNA: TGTGCCAGCAGCAGTCAGGGGGCGCGGCAGCCCCAGCATTTT. It encodes CASSSQGARQPQHF.

V is TRBV6-5 and J is TRBJ2-7, with TRBD2 identical over 7 bases. The CDR3 length is 16 residues. J was trimmed by 5 bases and V by 5 bases; bases with no gene match: 15. CDR1 is MNHEY and CDR2 is SVGAGI in the germline V gene. Here the CDR3 reads CASSPENGEGPHEQYF. In nucleotides, the CDR3 is TGTGCCAGCAGTCCAGAGAACGGGGAGGGCCCCCACGAGCAGTACTTC.

This sequence joins TRBV5-6 and TRBJ2-4; 9 bases agree with TRBD1. This CDR3 is built from 20 residues. Per the germline V gene, CDR1 is SGHDT and CDR2 is YYEEEE. Unmatched junction bases numbered 18, after V lost 0 bases and J lost 5 bases. The CDR3 loop is CASSLDPTGGQRYLQNIQYF. Here the CDR3 DNA reads TGTGCCAGCAGCTTGGACCCCACAGGGGGCCAGAGGTATTTGCAAAACATTCAGTACTTC.

By share, this clonotype counts as large. J is TRBJ1-1 and V is TRBV9; perhaps TRBD1 as D (5 bases). In germline, CDR1 is SGDLS, CDR2 YYNGEE. Trimming stripped 0 bases from V and 6 bases from J, with 6 bases between. CDR3 length equals 12 residues. CDR3 sequence reads: CASSVGQSEAFF. The CDR3 nucleotides are TGTGCCAGCAGCGTAGGACAGTCTGAAGCTTTCTTT.

The count of this clonotype is one. This chain joins TRBV28 and TRBJ2-3; 10 bases match TRBD1. Germline CDR1 is MDHEN and CDR2 is SYDVKM. Losses at the gene ends were 8 bases for V and 2 bases for J; bases not matched to a gene: 4. The CDR3 loop spans 14 amino acids. This CDR3 reads CASETGGITDTQYF. The CDR3 bases are TGTGCCAGCGAGACAGGGGGCATCACAGATACGCAGTATTTT. Full variable domain (remainder filled in from reference TRBV28 and TRBJ2-3): DVKVTQSSRYLVKRTGEKVFLECVQDMDHENMFWYRQDPGLGLRLIYFSYDVKMKEKGDIPEGYSVSREKKERFSLILESASTNQTSMYLCASETGGITDTQYFGPGTRLTVL.

The J gene is TRBJ2-3, the V gene TRBV27; D unclear. The CDR3 runs 14 residues. The V and J ends lost 6 bases and 1 base respectively, with 11 bases between them. The germline V gene encodes CDR1 MNHEY and CDR2 SMNVEV (reference sequence). CDR3 in DNA: TGTGCCAGCAGGCCTAGGTACCGCACAGATACGCAGTATTTT. It yields the protein CASRPRYRTDTQYF.

This rearrangement joins TRBV5-4 to TRBJ2-3; D tentatively fits TRBD1 or TRBD2 (5 bases each). V was pared by 0 bases and J by 2 bases, with 16 bases between. The CDR3 runs 17 residues. The germline CDR1 and CDR2 sequences are SGHNT and YYREEE (reference sequence). The CDR3 DNA follows: TGTGCCAGCAGCTTGGCCGAGGTGGGACCATACACAGATACGCAGTATTTT. This translates into CASSLAEVGPYTDTQYF.

This chain uses TRBV4-3 with TRBJ2-1; TRBD2 matches at 7 bases. The CDR3 contains 17 residues. Germline assignment: CDR1 LGHNA and CDR2 YSLEER. V dropped 4 bases and J dropped 5; count of bases not matched to a gene: 14. CDR3 coding DNA: TGCGCCAGCAGCCCCTGGAGGGCTAGCGGCCCTAACAATGAGCAGTTCTTC. It codes for CASSPWRASGPNNEQFF.

This chain uses TRBV7-6 with TRBJ2-5, with 7 nucleotides matching TRBD1. CDR1 SGHVS and CDR2 FNYEAQ come from the germline V gene. The CDR3 has 14 residues. V gave up 1 base and J gave up 3 bases; unmatched junction bases: 2. The CDR3 coding sequence is TGTGCCAGCAGCTTAGGAACAGGGGAAGAGACCCAGTACTTC. Its translation is CASSLGTGEETQYF.

J is TRBJ1-5 and V is TRBV21-1; the table's D call, TRBD1, was not checked against the DNA. TRBV21-1 is a known pseudogene. The CDR3 has 14 residues. For the CDR3, the DNA is TGTGCCAGCAGCAGGACAGGTAACAATCAGCCCCAGCATTTT. Protein product: CASSRTGNNQPQHF.